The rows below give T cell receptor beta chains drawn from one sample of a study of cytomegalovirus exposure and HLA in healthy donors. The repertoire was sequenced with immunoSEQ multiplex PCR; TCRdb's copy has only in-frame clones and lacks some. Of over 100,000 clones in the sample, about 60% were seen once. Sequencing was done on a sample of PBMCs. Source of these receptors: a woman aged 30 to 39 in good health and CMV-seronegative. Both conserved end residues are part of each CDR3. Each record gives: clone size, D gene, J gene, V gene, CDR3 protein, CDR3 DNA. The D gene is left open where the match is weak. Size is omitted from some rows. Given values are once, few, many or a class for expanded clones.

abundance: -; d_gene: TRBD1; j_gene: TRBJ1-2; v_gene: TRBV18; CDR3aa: CASSPRTGDYGYTF; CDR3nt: TGTGCCAGCTCACCAAGGACAGGGGACTATGGCTACACCTTC
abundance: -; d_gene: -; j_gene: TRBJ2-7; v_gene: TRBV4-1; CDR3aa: CASSQGHRPDLAEQYF; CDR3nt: TGCGCCAGCAGCCAAGGTCACAGGCCAGATCTGGCCGAGCAGTACTTC
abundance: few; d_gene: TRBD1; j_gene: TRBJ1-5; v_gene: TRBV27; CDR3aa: CASSLMGTGVPPQHF; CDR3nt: TGTGCCAGCAGTTTAATGGGGACAGGGGTTCCGCCCCAGCATTTT
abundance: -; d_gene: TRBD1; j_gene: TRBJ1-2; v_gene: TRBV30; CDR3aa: CAWLRTGGANYGYTF; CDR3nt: TGTGCCTGGCTCCGGACAGGGGGCGCGAACTATGGCTACACCTTC
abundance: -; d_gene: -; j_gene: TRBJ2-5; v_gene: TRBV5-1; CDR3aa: CASSFGSSETQYF; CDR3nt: TGCGCCAGCAGCTTTGGGAGTTCGGAGACCCAGTACTTC
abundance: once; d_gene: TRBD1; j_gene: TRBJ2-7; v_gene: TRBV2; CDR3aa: CASSEGQLGEQYF; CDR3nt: TGTGCCAGCAGTGAGGGACAGCTTGGCGAGCAGTACTTC
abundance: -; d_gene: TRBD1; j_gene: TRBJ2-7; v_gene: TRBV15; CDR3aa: CATSPRTGPSYEQYF; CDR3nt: TGTGCCACCAGCCCCCGGACAGGGCCGTCCTACGAGCAGTACTTC
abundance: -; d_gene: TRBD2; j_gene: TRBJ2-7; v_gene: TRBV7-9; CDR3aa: CASSLGSSGRSYEQYF; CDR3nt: TGTGCCAGCAGCTTAGGTAGTAGCGGGAGGTCCTACGAGCAGTACTTC
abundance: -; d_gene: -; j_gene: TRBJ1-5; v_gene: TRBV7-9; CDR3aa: CASSLALRGGRGNQPQHF; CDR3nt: TGTGCCAGCAGCTTAGCGCTAAGGGGGGGGCGAGGCAATCAGCCCCAGCATTTT
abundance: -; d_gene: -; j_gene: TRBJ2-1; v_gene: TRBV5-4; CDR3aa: CASSNPRVGGKEQFF; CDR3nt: TGTGCCAGCAGCAACCCCAGGGTGGGTGGGAAAGAGCAGTTCTTC
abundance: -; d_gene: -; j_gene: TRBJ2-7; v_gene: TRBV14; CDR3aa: CASSQGLPGTTYEQYF; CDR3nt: TGTGCCAGCAGCCAAGGTCTGCCAGGTACAACCTACGAGCAGTACTTC
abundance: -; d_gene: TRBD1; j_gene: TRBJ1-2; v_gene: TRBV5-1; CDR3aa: CASSPLDRVDGYTF; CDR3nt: TGCGCCAGCAGCCCGTTGGACAGGGTAGATGGCTACACCTTC
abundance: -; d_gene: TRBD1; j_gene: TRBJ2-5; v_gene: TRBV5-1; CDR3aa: CASSADRVETQYF; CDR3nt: TGCGCCAGCAGCGCGGACAGGGTAGAGACCCAGTACTTC
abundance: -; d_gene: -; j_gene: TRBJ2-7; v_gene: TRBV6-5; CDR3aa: CASSYGGAGEQYF; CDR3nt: TGTGCCAGCAGTTACGGGGGGGCGGGCGAGCAGTACTTC
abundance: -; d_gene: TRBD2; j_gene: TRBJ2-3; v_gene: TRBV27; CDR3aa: CASSQLAGVVTDTQYF; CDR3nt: TGTGCCAGCAGTCAACTAGCGGGAGTTGTCACAGATACGCAGTATTTT
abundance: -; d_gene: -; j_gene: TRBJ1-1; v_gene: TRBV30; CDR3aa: CAWSVLPTGNTEAFF; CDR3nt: TGTGCCTGGAGTGTACTCCCGACAGGGAACACTGAAGCTTTCTTT
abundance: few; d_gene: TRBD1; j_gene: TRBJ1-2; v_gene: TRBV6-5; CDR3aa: CASSDGTDYGYTF; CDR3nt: TGTGCCAGCAGCGACGGGACAGACTATGGCTACACCTTC
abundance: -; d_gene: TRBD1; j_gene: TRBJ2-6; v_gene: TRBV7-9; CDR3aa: CASSATTGTEYSVRTF; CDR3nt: TGTGCCAGCAGCGCAACAACCGGGACAGAGTACTCCGTCAGAACTTTC
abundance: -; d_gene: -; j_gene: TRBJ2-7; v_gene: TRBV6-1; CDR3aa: CASSERGSGNIISYEQYF; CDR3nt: TGTGCCAGCAGTGAAAGGGGTAGCGGAAACATCATTTCCTACGAGCAGTACTTC
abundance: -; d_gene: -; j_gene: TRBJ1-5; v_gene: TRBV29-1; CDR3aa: CSVQNSNQPQHF; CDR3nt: TGCAGCGTACAGAATAGCAATCAGCCCCAGCATTTT
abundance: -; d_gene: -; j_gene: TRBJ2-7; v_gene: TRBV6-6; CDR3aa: CASSRTAQNYEQYF; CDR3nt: TGTGCCAGCAGCCGAACAGCCCAGAACTACGAGCAGTACTTC
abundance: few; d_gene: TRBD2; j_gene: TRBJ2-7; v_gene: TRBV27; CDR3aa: CASSLWGGRADEQYF; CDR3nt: TGTGCCAGCAGTTTATGGGGCGGGAGGGCCGACGAGCAGTACTTC
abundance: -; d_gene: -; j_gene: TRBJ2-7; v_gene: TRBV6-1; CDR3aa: CASSEGGWDTLSYEQYF; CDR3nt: TGTGCCAGCAGTGAAGGGGGTTGGGACACTCTCTCCTACGAGCAGTACTTC
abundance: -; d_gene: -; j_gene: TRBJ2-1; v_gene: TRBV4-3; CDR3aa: CASSDRPGLQNEQFF; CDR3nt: TGCGCCAGCAGCGATCGACCGGGACTCCAGAATGAGCAGTTCTTC
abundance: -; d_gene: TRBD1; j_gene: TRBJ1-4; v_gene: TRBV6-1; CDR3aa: CASSEGQGFEKLFF; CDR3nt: TGTGCCAGCAGTGAGGGACAGGGTTTTGAAAAACTGTTTTTT
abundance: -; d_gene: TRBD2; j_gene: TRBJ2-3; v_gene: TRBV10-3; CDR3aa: CATARGLAGEVDTQYF; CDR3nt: TGTGCCACCGCGAGGGGACTAGCGGGAGAGGTAGATACGCAGTATTTT
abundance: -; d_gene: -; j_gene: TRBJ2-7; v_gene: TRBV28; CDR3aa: CASSLPGHSYEQYF; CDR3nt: TGTGCCAGCAGTCTCCCGGGACACTCCTACGAGCAGTACTTC
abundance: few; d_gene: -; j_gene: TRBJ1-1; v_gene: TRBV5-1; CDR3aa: CASSATGTPNTEAFF; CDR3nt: TGCGCCAGCAGCGCAACCGGGACACCGAACACTGAAGCTTTCTTT
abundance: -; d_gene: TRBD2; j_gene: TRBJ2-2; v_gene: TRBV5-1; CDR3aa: CASSLASSGLTGELFF; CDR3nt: TGCGCCAGCAGCTTGGCCTCTAGCGGGCTCACCGGGGAGCTGTTTTTT
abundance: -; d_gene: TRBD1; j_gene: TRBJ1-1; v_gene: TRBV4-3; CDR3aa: CASSQGTGMNTEAFF; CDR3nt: TGCGCCAGCAGCCAAGGGACAGGGATGAACACTGAAGCTTTCTTT
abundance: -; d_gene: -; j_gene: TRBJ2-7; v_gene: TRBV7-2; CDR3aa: CASSLDSGIYEQYF; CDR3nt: TGTGCCAGCAGCTTAGATAGCGGAATCTACGAGCAGTACTTC
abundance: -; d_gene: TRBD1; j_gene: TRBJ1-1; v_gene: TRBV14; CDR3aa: CASSQDRGRAEAFF; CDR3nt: TGTGCCAGCAGCCAAGACAGGGGGCGTGCTGAAGCTTTCTTT
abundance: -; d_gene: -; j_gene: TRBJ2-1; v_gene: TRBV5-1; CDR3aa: CASGLAAGTYNEQFF; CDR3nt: TGCGCCAGCGGCTTGGCGGCGGGAACCTACAATGAGCAGTTCTTC
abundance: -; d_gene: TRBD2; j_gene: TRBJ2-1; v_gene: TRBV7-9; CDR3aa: CASSLDRTSGNNEQFF; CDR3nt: TGTGCCAGCAGCTTAGACCGGACTAGCGGGAATAATGAGCAGTTCTTC
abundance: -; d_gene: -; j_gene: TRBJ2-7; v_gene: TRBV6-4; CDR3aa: CASRRGASGPYEQYF; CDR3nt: TGTGCCAGCAGGAGGGGGGCTAGCGGTCCCTACGAGCAGTACTTC
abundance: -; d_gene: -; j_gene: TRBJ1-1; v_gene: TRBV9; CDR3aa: CASSRGPVEGTEAFF; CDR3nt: TGTGCCAGCAGCAGAGGGCCGGTGGAAGGCACTGAAGCTTTCTTT
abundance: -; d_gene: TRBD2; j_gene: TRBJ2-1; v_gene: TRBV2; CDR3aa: CASSVRRLAVDEQFF; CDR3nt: TGTGCCAGCAGTGTTCGGAGACTAGCAGTCGATGAGCAGTTCTTC